The clone carrying this T cell receptor (beta chain) was seen many times. Its antigen is not known. cDNA molecules, individually, were tagged with unique molecular identifiers. MiXCR, run by TCRdb on the 5' RACE reads, gives a single entry per CDR3 protein. The data hold about 76,000 distinct CDR3 sequences, with approximately 10% observed a single time. This sample stems from a study of early T cells in non-severe SARS-CoV-2 infection. On the study more broadly: Chains were unpaired, as sequencing was done on bulk RNA from unsorted whole blood. Overall study results and limits: VDJdb-based annotation leaned toward anti-spike CD8 responses and missed private and CD4 specificities.

CDR1 is DFQATT, CDR2 SNEGSKA, per germline (reference sequence). CDR3 length: 15 residues. V shed 5 bases and J 7 bases; nucleotides not matched to a gene: 12. The chain recombines TRBV20-1 with TRBJ2-2; 8 nucleotides align to TRBD1. Specimen: whole blood. The receptor was isolated from an adult who was a healthcare worker with PCR-confirmed SARS-CoV-2 infection or an uninfected control (not recorded which). CDR3: CSARPPTGESGELFF. The CDR3 bases are TGCAGTGCTCGCCCCCCGACAGGGGAAAGCGGGGAGCTGTTTTTT.